The 7 T cell receptor beta chains presented below share a single source sample, sequenced in a study of human T cells and chemical hapten exposure. Time point: patch test 3, about 24 weeks after DPC sensitization. Treatment defined: therapeutic diphenylcyclopropenone sensitization with weekly scalp DPC. One entry per CDR3 protein results from TCRdb running MiXCR on the RACE reads. The profile covers 50,000 to 60,000 distinct CDR3 sequences, with roughly 12% appearing a single time and 2% to 3% taken by the ten largest. The source material was whole blood, sampled in connection with sensitization to the hapten diphenylcyclopropenone (DPC). These receptors were obtained from a young man with alopecia areata. Some clones in this sample may be carry-over from other donors' samples.

This clonotype was detected ten times or more. The V gene is TRBV11-2, the J gene TRBJ2-3, with D perhaps matching TRBD1 or TRBD2 (5 bases each). CDR3 length: 15 residues. V lost 2 bases, J lost 3 bases, and 12 bases lay in between. Germline CDR1 reads SGHAT; CDR2 reads FQNNGV. The CDR3, as DNA: TGTGCCAGCAGCTTACTAGACTGGGGGACAGATACGCAGTATTTT. Translated: CASSLLDWGTDTQYF.

The genes are TRBV24-1 and TRBJ2-7, with 14 bases lining up with TRBD2. After removal of 7 bases from V and 0 bases from J, the junction contained 10 bases not matched to a gene. Germline CDR1 and CDR2: KGHDR and SFDVKD. The CDR3 contains 18 residues. The CDR3 sequence: CATRDGLAGGRISYEQYF. The DNA for the CDR3 is TGTGCCACCAGGGATGGACTAGCGGGGGGACGAATCTCCTACGAGCAGTACTTC.

This sequence joins TRBV18 and TRBJ2-7; 7 nucleotides line up with TRBD2. Germline CDR1 KGHSH, CDR2 LQKENI. The CDR3 is made up of 14 amino acids. Trimming removed 11 bases from V and 2 bases from J; junction bases left unmatched: 12. CDR3 bases: TGTGCCGTCAGTCGGGGGGAATTCCCCTACGAGCAGTACTTC. The encoded protein is CAVSRGEFPYEQYF.

This clonotype was observed at least ten times. V is TRBV7-2 and J is TRBJ1-1, with D hard to call. The CDR3 covers 14 residues. CDR1 and CDR2 (germline): SGHTA, FQGNSA. Trimming cost V 0 bases and J 2 bases, with 7 bases left between them. CDR3: CASSLAGVNTEAFF. In nucleotides, the CDR3 is TGTGCCAGCAGCTTAGCCGGGGTTAACACTGAAGCTTTCTTT. Looking up the rest from reference TRBV7-2 and TRBJ1-1 gives the full variable domain: GAGVSQSPSNKVTEKGKDVELRCDPISGHTALYWYRQSLGQGLEFLIYFQGNSAPDKSGLPSDRFSAERTGGSVSTLTIQRTQQEDSAVYLCASSLAGVNTEAFFGQGTRLTVV.

The chain links TRBV5-4 to TRBJ1-1, with 10 bases aligning to TRBD1. Germline assignment: CDR1 SGHNT and CDR2 YYREEE (reference sequence). The junction had 9 bases not matched to a gene; V was cut back by 4 bases and J by 6 bases. The CDR3 is 15 residues long. The CDR3 DNA follows: TGTGCCAGCAGCGGAAGACAGGGGGCCGTCCCTGAAGCTTTCTTT. The encoded protein is CASSGRQGAVPEAFF.

This clonotype was seen at least ten times. The chain recombines TRBV11-2 with TRBJ1-3; 8 bases map to TRBD1. Germline loops: CDR1 SGHAT, CDR2 FQNNGV. The CDR3 is 15 amino acids. The trim removed 2 bases at V and 2 bases at J, leaving 2 bases unmatched. The CDR3 DNA is TGTGCCAGCAGCTTACAGGGGGCAACTGGAAACACCATATATTTT. Translation gives CASSLQGATGNTIYF.

This clonotype was recorded a few times. The chain links TRBV5-5 to TRBJ1-5; unclear D gene. Trimming removed 4 bases from V and 0 bases from J, with 14 bases in between. This CDR3 has 16 residues. Per the germline V gene, CDR1 is SGHKS and CDR2 is YYEKEE (reference sequence). The CDR3 loop is CASSPRTGYSNQPQHF. The CDR3 nucleotides read TGTGCCAGCAGCCCCCGAACGGGCTATAGCAATCAGCCCCAGCATTTT. The full variable domain, in which reference TRBV5-5 and TRBJ1-5 provide the parts outside the CDR3, is DAGVTQSPTHLIKTRGQQVTLRCSPISGHKSVSWYQQVLGQGPQFIFQYYEKEERGRGNFPDRFSARQFPNYSSELNVNALLLGDSALYLCASSPRTGYSNQPQHFGDGTRLSIL.